Below, 9 T cell receptor beta chains from the same sample are listed, as sequenced in a study of CD8 T cells in Susac syndrome. An amount of RNA that ranged from roughly 0.45 to 1 ug was reverse transcribed with random hexamers. MiXCR, run by TCRdb on the immunoSEQ multiplex PCR reads, gives a single entry per CDR3 protein. The sample consists of 200,000 to 300,000 distinct CDR3 sequences, 85% to 95% of them appearing once. Specimen: CD4+ T cells from PBMCs. These receptors came from a human donor with multiple sclerosis.

This chain uses TRBV30 with TRBJ1-1; a weak D match, TRBD1 (6 bases). The CDR3 loop spans 13 amino acids. The V gene lost 1 base and the J gene lost 5 bases, with 11 bases spanning the gap. Germline V gives CDR1 GTSNPN, CDR2 SVGIG (reference sequence). The CDR3 here is CAWSEQGLTEAFF. The CDR3 DNA sequence: TGTGCCTGGAGTGAGCAGGGGCTGACTGAAGCTTTCTTT.

This chain joins TRBV2 and TRBJ1-4; 9 bases are shared with TRBD1. Trimming removed 6 bases from V and 7 bases from J; junction bases left unmatched: 6. CDR3 size: 14 residues. Germline assignment: CDR1 SNHLY and CDR2 FYNNEI. In nucleotides, the CDR3 is TGTGCCAGCAGAGCCGGGACAGGGAGTGAAAAACTGTTTTTT. It yields the protein CASRAGTGSEKLFF. Combining the CDR3 with reference TRBV2 and TRBJ1-4 gives the whole variable domain EPEVTQTPSHQVTQMGQEVILRCVPISNHLYFYWYRQILGQKVEFLVSFYNNEISEKSEIFDDQFSVERPDGSNFTLKIRSTKLEDSAMYFCASRAGTGSEKLFFGSGTQLSVL.

The CDR3 reads CASSETSGRSSYNSPLHF. As DNA, the CDR3 is TGTGCCAGCAGTGAAACGTCTGGCAGGAGCTCCTATAATTCACCCCTCCACTTT. V and J are TRBV2 and TRBJ1-6; D not certain. The germline V and J ends were trimmed by 2 bases and 0 bases, with 14 bases remaining between them. The CDR3 consists of 18 residues. Germline V lookup: CDR1 SNHLY, CDR2 FYNNEI.

V and J are TRBV19 and TRBJ2-3, with 7 bases aligning to TRBD2. Germline CDR1 LNHDA, CDR2 SQIVND (reference sequence). The CDR3 runs 16 residues. V shed 10 bases and J 0 bases; nucleotides not matched to a gene: 13. In DNA form, the CDR3 reads TGTGCCACCCGATTAGGAGGGAGGGCTAGCACAGATACGCAGTATTTT. Translated, it gives CATRLGGRASTDTQYF.

The genes are TRBV29-1 and TRBJ2-7; 10 positions match TRBD1. The ends lost 3 bases at V and 2 bases at J; junction bases unmatched: 7. The CDR3 length is 15 residues. Germline loops: CDR1 SQVTM, CDR2 ANQGSEA. The CDR3 region has the DNA TGCAGCGTTGACCGTCGGGACAGGGGCGCCTACGAGCAGTACTTC. Encoded protein: CSVDRRDRGAYEQYF.

The rearrangement uses TRBV4-1 and TRBJ2-7, with 10 nucleotides matching TRBD2. Trimming took 1 base from V and 4 from J; bases not matched to a gene: 13. Germline CDR1 and CDR2: MGHRA and YSYEKL. This CDR3 contains 18 residues. The CDR3 DNA reads as TGCGCCAGCAGCCAAGTGACGGCTAGCGGGGGCCCAAAGTACGAGCAGTACTTC. As protein: CASSQVTASGGPKYEQYF.

V is TRBV18 and J is TRBJ2-7; D is possibly TRBD1 or TRBD2 (6 bases each). V dropped 6 bases and J dropped 2 bases, with 11 bases sitting between them. Germline assignment: CDR1 KGHSH and CDR2 LQKENI. The CDR3 loop spans 13 amino acids. CDR3 bases: TGTGCCAGCTCCCCGGGGGCGGCCTACGAGCAGTACTTC. This sequence encodes CASSPGAAYEQYF. Complete variable domain (other parts from reference TRBV18 and TRBJ2-7): NAGVMQNPRHLVRRRGQEARLRCSPMKGHSHVYWYRQLPEEGLKFMVYLQKENIIDESGMPKERFSAEFPKEGPSILRIQQVVRGDSAAYFCASSPGAAYEQYFGPGTRLTVT.

The J gene is TRBJ2-7, the V gene TRBV20-1; D may be TRBD2 (5 bases). The V and J ends lost 5 bases and 6 bases respectively, with 20 bases between them. This CDR3 region has 14 residues. CDR1 is DFQATT and CDR2 is SNEGSKA in the germline V gene (reference sequence). The CDR3, as DNA: TGCAGTGCTCCCATACCTAGCAAAGTAGGCGAGCAGTACTTC. Translating it yields CSAPIPSKVGEQYF.

V usage is TRBV18 and J usage is TRBJ2-7; 7 nucleotides align to TRBD2. This CDR3 region has 15 residues. Germline values: CDR1 KGHSH, CDR2 LQKENI. V trimming: 5 bases; J trimming: 6 bases; junction bases outside the gene matches: 13. CDR3 sequence reads: CASSSLGGSASEQYF. The CDR3 DNA sequence: TGTGCCAGCTCATCCTTGGGGGGGAGCGCCTCCGAGCAGTACTTC.